These 20 T cell receptor beta chains originate from one sample sequenced in a study of blood T cell repertoires in COVID-19. Profiled with immunoSEQ multiplex PCR; TCRdb holds only in-frame clones, not every one. The sample carries approximately 50,000 clones, 75% to 90% recorded once. The sample was peripheral blood. These receptors all stem from a man in his 60s with acute or convalescent COVID-19.

The chain links TRBV5-5 to TRBJ2-2; 7 bases fit TRBD2. CDR3 length: 17 residues. Per the germline V gene, CDR1 is SGHKS and CDR2 is YYEKEE (reference sequence). The junction had 14 bases not matched to a gene; V was cut back by 3 bases and J by 6 bases. CDR3 sequence reads: CASSSNAGVAGAGELFF. The CDR3 DNA is TGTGCCAGCAGCTCTAACGCGGGAGTTGCAGGAGCCGGGGAGCTGTTTTTT.

The CDR3 protein is CASRPVTYNEQFF. As DNA, the CDR3 is TGTGCCAGCAGGCCGGTTACCTACAATGAGCAGTTCTTC. The rearrangement uses TRBV27 and TRBJ2-1; D is uncertain. V lost 6 bases and J 2 bases, leaving 8 bases between the germline ends. From germline, CDR1 is MNHEY and CDR2 SMNVEV (reference sequence). This CDR3 has 13 residues.

This clone was observed once. The chain has TRBV21-1 and TRBJ2-2; the table's TRBD1 call for D was not verified on the DNA. TRBV21-1 is shown as a pseudogene. CDR3 length: 17 residues. This chain's CDR3 is CASSKAPGGNDTGELFF. The CDR3 coding sequence is TGTGCCAGCAGCAAAGCGCCAGGGGGGAACGACACCGGGGAGCTGTTTTTT.

This chain connects TRBV5-4 to TRBJ2-5; the match to TRBD1 covers 7 bases. J lost 1 base, V lost 3 bases, and 9 bases had no gene match. Germline V gene sequence: CDR1 SGHNT, CDR2 YYREEE (reference sequence). This CDR3 is 16 amino acids long. The CDR3 bases are TGTGCCAGCAGCTCTGGGACAGCGAGAATCCAAGAGACCCAGTACTTC. Its protein is CASSSGTARIQETQYF. The whole variable domain, filled in from reference TRBV5-4 and TRBJ2-5, reads ETGVTQSPTHLIKTRGQQVTLRCSSQSGHNTVSWYQQALGQGPQFIFQYYREEENGRGNFPPRFSGLQFPNYSSELNVNALELDDSALYLCASSSGTARIQETQYFGPGTRLLVL.

This chain connects TRBV3-1 (or the pseudogene TRBV3-2) to TRBJ1-2; D ambiguous. V was shortened by 2 bases and J by 2 bases, with 9 bases between the two germline ends. This CDR3 region has 14 residues. In germline, CDR1 is LGHDT, CDR2 YNNKEL (reference sequence). The chain's CDR3 is CASSQLAGNYGYTF. The CDR3 nucleotides read TGTGCCAGCAGCCAACTTGCGGGGAACTATGGCTACACCTTC.

The chain recombines TRBV10-3 with TRBJ1-6, with D possibly TRBD1 on 5 matching bases. The CDR3 consists of 15 residues. V lost 3 bases to trimming and J lost 7 bases, with 13 bases between them. The germline CDR1 and CDR2 sequences are ENHRY and SYGVKD. CDR3 DNA: TGTGCCATCAGTGAAGGCGCCTCAGGGAATTCACCCCTCCACTTT. It codes for CAISEGASGNSPLHF.

The chain has TRBV6-2 or TRBV6-3 and TRBJ2-1; 10 bases agree with TRBD1. The V and J ends lost 5 bases and 12 bases, in that order; junction bases with no gene match: 10. Germline-derived CDR1 and CDR2 are MNHEY and SVGEGT. The CDR3 sequence is 14 residues long. For the CDR3, the DNA is TGTGCCAGCAGTCAACCGGGACAGGGGAAGTGGCAGTTCTTC. As protein: CASSQPGQGKWQFF.

The CDR3 loop is CASSIGDYPYNEQFF. The CDR3 DNA reads as TGTGCCAGTAGTATAGGGGACTACCCTTACAATGAGCAGTTCTTC. The gene calls are TRBV19 and TRBJ2-1; 7 bases fit TRBD2. After removal of 1 base from V and 4 bases from J, the junction contained 4 bases not matched to a gene. The CDR3 spans 15 residues. Germline CDR1 reads LNHDA; CDR2 reads SQIVND (reference sequence).

V usage is TRBV6-1 and J usage is TRBJ2-7; D perhaps matches TRBD1 (6 bases). The ends were cut back, 2 bases at V and 3 bases at J, with 11 bases in the middle. CDR3 length: 14 amino acids. The germline V gene encodes CDR1 MNHNS and CDR2 SASEGT. CDR3 DNA: TGTGCCAGCAGTGAAAGGACAGACCACTACGAGCAGTACTTC. Translation gives CASSERTDHYEQYF.

In its sample, this clone was seen once. J is TRBJ1-5 and V is TRBV19; D is perhaps TRBD1 (6 bases). V shed 3 bases and J shed 1 base, with 13 bases lying between them. This CDR3 is 16 amino acids long. Germline V gene lookup returns CDR1 LNHDA and CDR2 SQIVND (reference sequence). The CDR3 coding sequence is TGTGCCAGTAGTATCCCAGGACAGTTCAGCAATCAGCCCCAGCATTTT. Its protein product is CASSIPGQFSNQPQHF.

The chain uses TRBV7-9 and TRBJ2-7; TRBD2 agrees at 7 bases. CDR1 is SEHNR, CDR2 FQNEAQ, per germline (reference sequence). The CDR3 runs to 15 residues. The V and J ends lost 5 bases and 2 bases, in that order; junction bases with no gene match: 9. Here the CDR3 DNA reads TGTGCCAGCAGCCGCCCGACGAGCGGGACCTACGAGCAGTACTTC. As protein: CASSRPTSGTYEQYF.

Written as DNA, the CDR3 is TGTGCCAGCAGTCCCGGGACAGGGAGGCGCGAGCAGTACTTC. Its protein is CASSPGTGRREQYF. The chain recombines TRBV6-5 with TRBJ2-7, with 9 bases matching TRBD1. The CDR3 is 14 amino acids. The ends lost 5 bases at V and 6 bases at J; junction bases unmatched: 8. Germline-derived CDR1 and CDR2 are MNHEY and SVGAGI.

This chain links TRBV2 with TRBJ1-1, with TRBD1 as a possible D gene (5 bases). Germline V gene lookup returns CDR1 SNHLY and CDR2 FYNNEI. This CDR3 region has 15 residues. The V and J ends lost 5 bases and 0 bases respectively, with 13 bases between them. DNA of the CDR3: TGTGCCAGCAGTCCCGACAGTTCCATGAACACTGAAGCTTTCTTT. This encodes CASSPDSSMNTEAFF.

The chain carries TRBV10-3 and TRBJ1-2; TRBD1 might be the D (6 bases). CDR3 length equals 13 residues. Trimming took 3 bases from V and 6 from J, leaving 11 bases between them. Germline CDR1 and CDR2: ENHRY and SYGVKD. The CDR3 spells CAISEGGSDGYTF. Written as DNA, the CDR3 is TGTGCCATCAGTGAAGGGGGTTCGGATGGCTACACCTTC.

The chain links TRBV2 to TRBJ2-2, with D perhaps TRBD2 (6 bases). The V and J ends lost 11 bases and 5 bases respectively, with 12 bases between them. The CDR3 is 12 residues long. Germline values: CDR1 SNHLY, CDR2 FYNNEI. The CDR3 spells CARGRRTGELFF. The CDR3, as DNA: TGTGCCCGGGGGAGGAGGACCGGGGAGCTGTTTTTT.

The V call is TRBV30, the J call TRBJ1-2; 9 bases are a match to TRBD1. The CDR3 totals 13 residues. Unmatched junction bases numbered 8, after V lost 8 bases and J lost 4 bases. Germline V CDR1 and CDR2: GTSNPN, SVGIG (reference sequence). The CDR3 protein is CAQNRGLGYGYTF. CDR3 nucleotides: TGTGCCCAAAACAGGGGGCTTGGCTATGGCTACACCTTC.

This chain uses TRBV27 with TRBJ2-1; D is ambiguous. Looked up from germline, CDR1 is MNHEY and CDR2 is SMNVEV (reference sequence). The CDR3 has 14 amino acids. Trimming cost V 3 bases and J 2 bases, with 8 bases left between them. The CDR3 sequence is CASSFQTPYNEQFF. The DNA of the CDR3 is TGTGCCAGCAGTTTCCAGACACCCTACAATGAGCAGTTCTTC.

This rearrangement joins TRBV28 to TRBJ1-2, with D hard to call. This CDR3 contains 13 residues. V was clipped by 5 bases and J by 3 bases, with 10 bases between them. The V gene's germline CDR1 is MDHEN and CDR2 SYDVKM. The CDR3 reads CASSPGWDYGYTF. The CDR3 DNA is TGTGCCAGCAGTCCAGGTTGGGACTATGGCTACACCTTC.

This clone was found a few times. The chain is built from TRBV11-2 and TRBJ1-2; no definite D call. CDR1 and CDR2 (germline): SGHAT, FQNNGV. V lost 1 base, J lost 4 bases, and 4 bases lay in between. The CDR3 is made up of 12 amino acids. CDR3 sequence: CASSLGSYGYTF. As DNA, the CDR3 is TGTGCCAGCAGCTTAGGTAGCTATGGCTACACCTTC.

V usage is TRBV3-1 (or the pseudogene TRBV3-2) and J usage is TRBJ2-1; D perhaps matches TRBD2 (5 bases). V dropped 4 bases and J dropped 0 bases, with 10 bases sitting between them. Germline CDR1 reads LGHDT; CDR2 reads YNNKEL (reference sequence). CDR3 length: 15 residues. CDR3 in amino acids: CASSLSGLSYNEQFF. The CDR3, as DNA: TGTGCCAGCAGCCTCAGCGGCCTCTCCTACAATGAGCAGTTCTTC.